This paragraph covers one TCR beta chain sequence. Generated by immunoSEQ multiplex PCR, the TCRdb table keeps only in-frame clones and is missing some. The sample records 55,000 to 70,000 clones, nearly 90% being singletons. The data were taken from a study of technical replicates of blood from several donors. This clonotype was obtained from a human donor in good health. Some clones in this sample may be carry-over from other donors' samples. Sequencing input: PBMCs.

CDR3 amino acids: CASSIQAGGSYEQYF. CDR3 coding DNA: TGTGCCAGTAGTATACAAGCGGGGGGCTCCTACGAGCAGTACTTC. This chain uses TRBV19 with TRBJ2-7, with 9 bases identical to TRBD2. CDR1 and CDR2 from the germline V gene are LNHDA and SQIVND (reference sequence). Unmatched junction bases numbered 2, after V lost 2 bases and J lost 0 bases. This CDR3 has 15 residues. Drawing the rest from reference TRBV19 and TRBJ2-7, the complete variable domain is DGGITQSPKYLFRKEGQNVTLSCEQNLNHDAMYWYRQDPGQGLRLIYYSQIVNDFQKGDIAEGYSVSREKKESFPLTVTSAQKNPTAFYLCASSIQAGGSYEQYFGPGTRLTVT.